This TCR beta chain is drawn from a study of T-cell memory formation after mild COVID-19. This CDR3 region has 15 residues. V shed 4 bases, J shed 2 bases, and the junction held 5 bases outside the gene matches. The germline CDR1 and CDR2 sequences are SGHTA and FQGNSA. A single record per CDR3 protein comes from TCRdb applying MiXCR to the 5' RACE reads. In the table there are roughly 340,000 distinct CDR3 sequences, approximately 16% of which are singletons. The sequencing input was PBMCs or a T cell subset sorted from them (not recorded which). This chain links TRBV7-2 with TRBJ2-3, with TRBD1 matching 8 bases. This TCR came from a man aged 18 to 35 who had mild COVID-19 (a few samples of this study predate the infection). Cell type and time point are not known. The CDR3 DNA reads as TGTGCCAGCAGCTGGTGGCAGGGGGCCACAGATACGCAGTATTTT. This encodes CASSWWQGATDTQYF.